This T cell receptor (beta chain) was identified in a study of T-cell memory formation after mild COVID-19. The study, taken as a whole, reports: Of the contracting clones, CD4+ ones lay mainly in CM and EM, and CD8+ ones in EMRA. Memory sampled before infection contained some responding clones, suggesting cross-reactive memory joined.

Germline assignment: CDR1 KGHDR and CDR2 SFDVKD. V trimming: 4 bases; J trimming: 5 bases; junction bases outside the gene matches: 5. This CDR3 contains 15 residues. About this clonotype: Its target is unknown.

Constant-segment-primed 5'RACE gave TCR alpha and TCR beta cDNA libraries with sample barcodes and UMIs. One entry per CDR3 protein, called by TCRdb with MiXCR from the 5' RACE reads. The sample has about 140,000 distinct CDR3 sequences, 14% to 15% seen once. The V call is TRBV24-1, the J call TRBJ2-1, with TRBD1 identical over 9 bases. This clonotype was sampled from an adult woman who had mild COVID-19 (a few samples of this study predate the infection). Cell type and time point are not known. The material sequenced was PBMCs or a T cell subset sorted from them (not recorded which). CDR3 coding DNA: TGTGCCACCAGTGACCTGGGACAGGGTGACAATGAGCAGTTCTTC. It is translated as CATSDLGQGDNEQFF.